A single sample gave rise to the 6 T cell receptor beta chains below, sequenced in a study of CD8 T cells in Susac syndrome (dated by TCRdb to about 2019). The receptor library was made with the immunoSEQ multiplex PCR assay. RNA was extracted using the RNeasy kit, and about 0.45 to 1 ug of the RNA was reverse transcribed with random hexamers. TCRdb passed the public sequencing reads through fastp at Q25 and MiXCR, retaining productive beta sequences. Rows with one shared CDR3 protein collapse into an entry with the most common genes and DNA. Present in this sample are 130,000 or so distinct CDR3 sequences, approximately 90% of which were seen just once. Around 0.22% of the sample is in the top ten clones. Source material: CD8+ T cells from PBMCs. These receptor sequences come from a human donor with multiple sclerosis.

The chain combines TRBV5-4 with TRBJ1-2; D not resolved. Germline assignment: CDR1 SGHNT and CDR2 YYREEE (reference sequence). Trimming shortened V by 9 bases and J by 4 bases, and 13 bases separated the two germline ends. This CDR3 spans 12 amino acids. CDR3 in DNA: TGTGCCACCACAGCCCTAGGCTATGGCTACACCTTC. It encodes CATTALGYGYTF.

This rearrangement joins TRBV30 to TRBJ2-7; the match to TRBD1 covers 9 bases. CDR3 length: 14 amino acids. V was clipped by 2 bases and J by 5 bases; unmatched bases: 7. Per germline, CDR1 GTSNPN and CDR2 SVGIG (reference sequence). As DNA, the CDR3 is TGTGCCTGGAGTCACGGGACAGGGTATAACGAGCAGTACTTC. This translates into CAWSHGTGYNEQYF.

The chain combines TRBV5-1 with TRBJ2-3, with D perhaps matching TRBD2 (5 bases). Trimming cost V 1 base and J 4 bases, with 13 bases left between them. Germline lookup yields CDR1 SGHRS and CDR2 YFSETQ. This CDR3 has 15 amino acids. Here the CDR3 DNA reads TGCGCCAGCAGCTTGTCGAGGGAGCGCGCAGATACGCAGTATTTT. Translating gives CASSLSRERADTQYF.

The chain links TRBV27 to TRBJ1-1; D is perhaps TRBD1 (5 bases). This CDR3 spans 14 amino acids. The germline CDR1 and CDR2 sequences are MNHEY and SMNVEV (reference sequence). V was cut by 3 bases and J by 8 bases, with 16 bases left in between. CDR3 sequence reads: CASSLGPEATEAFF. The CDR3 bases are TGTGCCAGCAGTTTGGGACCCGAGGCCACCGAAGCTTTCTTT.

This CDR3 is CASSLRPGGQFF. In DNA form, the CDR3 reads TGTGCCAGCAGCTTGCGCCCGGGGGGGCAGTTCTTC. This chain uses TRBV5-5 with TRBJ2-1, with 7 bases matching TRBD2. Unmatched junction bases numbered 4, after V lost 1 base and J lost 12 bases. Germline CDR1 SGHKS, CDR2 YYEKEE (reference sequence). The CDR3 spans 12 residues.

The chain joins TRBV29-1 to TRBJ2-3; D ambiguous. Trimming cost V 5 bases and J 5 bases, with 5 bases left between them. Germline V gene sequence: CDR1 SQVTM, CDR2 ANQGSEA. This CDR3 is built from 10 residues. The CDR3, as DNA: TGCAGCGTTCCAGGAGATACGCAGTATTTT. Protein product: CSVPGDTQYF.